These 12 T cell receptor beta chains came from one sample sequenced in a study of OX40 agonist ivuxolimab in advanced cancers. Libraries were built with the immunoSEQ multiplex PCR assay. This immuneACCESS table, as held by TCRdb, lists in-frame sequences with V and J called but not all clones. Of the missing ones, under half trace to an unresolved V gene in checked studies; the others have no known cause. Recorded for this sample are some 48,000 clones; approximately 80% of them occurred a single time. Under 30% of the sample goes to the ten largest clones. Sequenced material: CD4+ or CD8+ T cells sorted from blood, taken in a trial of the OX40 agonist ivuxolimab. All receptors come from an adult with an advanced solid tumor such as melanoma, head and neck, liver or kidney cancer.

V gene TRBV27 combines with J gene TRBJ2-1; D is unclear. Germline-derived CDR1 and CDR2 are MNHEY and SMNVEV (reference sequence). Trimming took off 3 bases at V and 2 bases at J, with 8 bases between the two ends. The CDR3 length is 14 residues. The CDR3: CASSLTGTYNEQFF. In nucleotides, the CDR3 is TGTGCCAGCAGTTTGACGGGCACCTACAATGAGCAGTTCTTC.

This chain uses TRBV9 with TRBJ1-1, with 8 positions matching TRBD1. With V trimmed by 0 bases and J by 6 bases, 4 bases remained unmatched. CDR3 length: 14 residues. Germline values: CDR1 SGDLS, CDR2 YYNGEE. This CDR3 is CASSVGQGLPEAFF. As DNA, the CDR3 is TGTGCCAGCAGCGTAGGACAGGGGTTGCCTGAAGCTTTCTTT.

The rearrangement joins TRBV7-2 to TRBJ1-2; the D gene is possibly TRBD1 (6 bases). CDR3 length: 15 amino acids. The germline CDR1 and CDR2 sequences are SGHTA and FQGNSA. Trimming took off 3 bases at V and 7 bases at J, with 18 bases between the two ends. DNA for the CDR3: TGTGCCAGCAGCTTTTGGGCCCTACACAGGGCTGGCTACACCTTC. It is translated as CASSFWALHRAGYTF.

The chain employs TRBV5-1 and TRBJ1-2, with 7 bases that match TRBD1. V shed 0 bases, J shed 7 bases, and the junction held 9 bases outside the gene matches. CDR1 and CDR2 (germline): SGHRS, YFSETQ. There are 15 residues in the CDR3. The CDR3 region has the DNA TGCGCCAGCAGCTTGGGACAGGGTCAGATCCCTGGCTACACCTTC. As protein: CASSLGQGQIPGYTF.

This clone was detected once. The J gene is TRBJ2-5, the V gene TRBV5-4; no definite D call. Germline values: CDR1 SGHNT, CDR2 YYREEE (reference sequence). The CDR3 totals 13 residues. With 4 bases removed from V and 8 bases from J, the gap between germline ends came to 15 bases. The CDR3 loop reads CASSQDPLSTQYF. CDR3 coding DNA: TGTGCCAGCAGCCAAGACCCCCTTAGCACCCAGTACTTC.

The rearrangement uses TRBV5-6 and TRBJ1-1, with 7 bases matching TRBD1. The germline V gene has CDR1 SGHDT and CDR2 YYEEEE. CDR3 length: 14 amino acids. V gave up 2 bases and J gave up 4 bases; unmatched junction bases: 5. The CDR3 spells CASSFGGQPTEAFF. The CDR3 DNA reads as TGTGCCAGCAGCTTTGGGGGACAGCCCACTGAAGCTTTCTTT.

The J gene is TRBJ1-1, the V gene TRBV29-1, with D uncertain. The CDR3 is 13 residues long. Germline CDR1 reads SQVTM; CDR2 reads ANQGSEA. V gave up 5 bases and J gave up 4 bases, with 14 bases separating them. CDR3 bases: TGCAGCGTTTGGGAGGGAACCCCCACTGAAGCTTTCTTT. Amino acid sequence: CSVWEGTPTEAFF.

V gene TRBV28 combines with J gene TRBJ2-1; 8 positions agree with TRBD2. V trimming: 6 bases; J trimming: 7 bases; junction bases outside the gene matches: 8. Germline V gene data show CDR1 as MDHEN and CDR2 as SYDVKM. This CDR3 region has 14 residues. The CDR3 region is CASRERGRSNEQFF. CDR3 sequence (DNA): TGTGCCAGCAGAGAGCGGGGGCGGTCGAATGAGCAGTTCTTC.

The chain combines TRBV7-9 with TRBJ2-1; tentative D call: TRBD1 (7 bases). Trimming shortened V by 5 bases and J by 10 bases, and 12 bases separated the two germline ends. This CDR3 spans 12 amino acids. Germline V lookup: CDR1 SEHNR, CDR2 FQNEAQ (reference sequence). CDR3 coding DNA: TGTGCCAGCAGCCCAGGGGGGCGGGAGCAGTTCTTC. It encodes CASSPGGREQFF.

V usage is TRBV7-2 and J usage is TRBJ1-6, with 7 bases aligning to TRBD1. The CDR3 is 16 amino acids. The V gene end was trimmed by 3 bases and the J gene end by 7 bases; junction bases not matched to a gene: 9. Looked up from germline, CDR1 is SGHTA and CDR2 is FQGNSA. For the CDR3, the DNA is TGTGCCAGCAGCTTGCTCAGGGGGGAGGGGAATTCACCCCTCCACTTT. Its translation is CASSLLRGEGNSPLHF.

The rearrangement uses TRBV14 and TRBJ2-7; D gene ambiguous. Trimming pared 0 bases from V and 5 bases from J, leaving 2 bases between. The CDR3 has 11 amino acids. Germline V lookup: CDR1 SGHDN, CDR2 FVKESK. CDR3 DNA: TGTGCCAGCAGCCAAGACGACGAGCAGTACTTC. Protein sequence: CASSQDDEQYF.

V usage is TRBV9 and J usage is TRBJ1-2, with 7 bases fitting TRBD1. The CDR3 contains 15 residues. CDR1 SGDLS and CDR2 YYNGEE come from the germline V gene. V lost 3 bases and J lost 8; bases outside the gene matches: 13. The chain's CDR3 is CASSAISTGRVGYTF. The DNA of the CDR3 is TGTGCCAGCAGCGCCATCTCGACAGGGAGGGTAGGCTACACCTTC.